This T cell receptor (beta chain) comes out of a study of blood T cell repertoires in COVID-19. About the research overall: Sites in the United States, Italy and Spain provided acute and convalescent COVID-19 samples.

The CDR3 has 17 amino acids. CDR1 is SQVTM, CDR2 ANQGSEA, per germline. V was clipped by 4 bases and J by 5 bases; unmatched bases: 17. Original methodology: Estimation of nucleated cell counts was performed using reference gene primer amplification. Generated by immunoSEQ multiplex PCR, the TCRdb table keeps only in-frame clones and is missing some. That table supplies the V and J calls and clone size; D and trimming were determined from the DNA. The repertoire includes approximately 120,000 clones, 60% to 80% of them detected once, and 6% sits in the top ten. Enrolled during active infection, Seattle patients were then followed longitudinally.

The sequence was obtained from a man aged 80 or over with COVID-19, enrolled during active disease. V is TRBV29-1 and J is TRBJ2-5; TRBD1 aligns across 9 bases. The specimen sequenced was peripheral blood. This CDR3 reads CSVGAPGQGGSWETQYF. In DNA, the CDR3 is TGCAGCGTTGGTGCCCCGGGACAGGGCGGGTCGTGGGAGACCCAGTACTTC. Combining the CDR3 with reference TRBV29-1 and TRBJ2-5 gives the whole variable domain SAVISQKPSRDICQRGTSLTIQCQVDSQVTMMFWYRQQPGQSLTLIATANQGSEATYESGFVIDKFPISRPNLTFSTLTVSNMSPEDSSIYLCSVGAPGQGGSWETQYFGPGTRLLVL.